This T cell receptor (beta chain) is from a study of response to subunit inactivated influenza vaccine. V lost 5 bases and J 6 bases, leaving 12 bases between the germline ends. This CDR3 spans 13 amino acids. The germline V gene has CDR1 SEHNR and CDR2 FQNEAQ (reference sequence). Study-level findings and limits: Each seasonal flu vaccination may recruit only limited new T cells, authors suggested.

In the case of this clonotype: The antigen remains undetermined.

TCRdb processed the RT-PCR reads anew with MiXCR; each CDR3 protein has one entry. The data show fewer than 650,000 distinct CDR3 sequences, 10% to 15% seen once. The gene calls are TRBV7-9 and TRBJ2-3; D may be TRBD1 (5 bases). Sample: PBMCs from blood, taken roughly 47 days after vaccination. The sequence came from a man aged 45 to 65 who received an inactivated influenza vaccine. The CDR3 is CASSMQGLDTQYF. Here the CDR3 DNA reads TGTGCCAGCAGCATGCAGGGTTTGGATACGCAGTATTTT.